This T cell receptor (beta chain) emerged from a study of T cell repertoires in cytomegalovirus infection. This clonotype was observed a few times. The antigen remains undetermined. TCRdb recomputed calls from the reads with MiXCR, one row per CDR3 protein. Of roughly 920,000 distinct CDR3 sequences listed, around 30% are singletons. The CDR3 consists of 12 residues. The ends were cut back, 4 bases at V and 6 bases at J, with 9 bases in the middle. Germline lookup yields CDR1 SQVTM and CDR2 ANQGSEA. The receptor's source is a human donor in good health (CMV status not recorded). Some clones in this sample may be carry-over from other donors' samples. The source material was cultured CD8+ T cells from PBMCs, sampled from culture after CMV antigen stimulation. The rearrangement uses TRBV29-1 and TRBJ2-2; D is undetermined. Here the CDR3 DNA reads TGCAGCGTTGTAGGGATCGCCGGGGAGCTGTTTTTT. It specifies CSVVGIAGELFF.